Following are 32 T cell receptor beta chains from one sample sequenced in a study of blood T cell repertoires in COVID-19 (dated by TCRdb to the early 2020s). The library relied on the immunoSEQ multiplex PCR assay. TCRdb took over this immuneACCESS table, retaining in-frame rearrangements with V and J assigned. Such tables are incomplete; in checked studies, under half of the missing clones stem from an unresolved V gene, and the remainder is unexplained. Within this sample are about 100,000 clones, with roughly 87% of them counted one time only. The top ten hold approximately 7% of the sample. Material: peripheral blood. These receptors were obtained from a man aged 30 to 45 in a cohort sampled during active COVID-19.

The rearrangement links TRBV28 to TRBJ1-5; D is possibly TRBD1 (6 bases). The CDR3 covers 17 residues. V was pared by 8 bases and J by 0 bases, with 20 bases between. CDR1 is MDHEN and CDR2 is SYDVKM in the germline V gene. The CDR3 protein is CASGYIIHRVSNQPQHF. The CDR3 DNA sequence: TGTGCCAGCGGATATATCATTCACAGGGTTAGCAATCAGCCCCAGCATTTT.

The V gene is TRBV21-1, the J gene TRBJ1-5; the table's D call, TRBD1, was not checked against the DNA. TRBV21-1 is listed as a pseudogene. This CDR3 contains 21 residues. The CDR3 here is CASSKVTFLGQGGYSNQPQHF. As DNA, the CDR3 is TGTGCCAGCAGCAAAGTAACTTTTTTAGGACAGGGGGGGTATAGCAATCAGCCCCAGCATTTT.

This clone was counted at least ten times. V and J are TRBV27 and TRBJ2-1; TRBD1 might be the D (7 bases). V dropped 2 bases and J dropped 6 bases, with 11 bases sitting between them. The CDR3 runs to 14 residues. Germline V gene data show CDR1 as MNHEY and CDR2 as SMNVEV (reference sequence). The DNA of the CDR3 is TGTGCCAGCAGTTTAAGGAGGGGGCTCAATGAGCAGTTCTTC. It codes for CASSLRRGLNEQFF.

The gene calls are TRBV28 and TRBJ2-3, with 9 bases matching TRBD2. V was pared by 4 bases and J by 2 bases, with 10 bases of the junction left unmatched. CDR3 length: 17 residues. Per germline, CDR1 MDHEN and CDR2 SYDVKM. Here the CDR3 reads CASSSRGASGDTDTQYF. CDR3 sequence (DNA): TGTGCCAGCAGTTCCCGGGGTGCTAGCGGGGACACAGATACGCAGTATTTT.

The V gene is TRBV12-3 or TRBV12-4, the J gene TRBJ2-2; D is undetermined. The CDR3 is made up of 12 amino acids. With 6 bases removed from V and 4 bases from J, the gap between germline ends came to 6 bases. The CDR3 region has the DNA TGTGCCAGCAGCACGAGCACCGGGGAGCTGTTTTTT. Residues: CASSTSTGELFF.

The rearrangement links TRBV5-1 to TRBJ1-6; no firm D call. The germline CDR1 and CDR2 sequences are SGHRS and YFSETQ. CDR3 length: 12 amino acids. Trimming took off 7 bases at V and 7 bases at J, with 9 bases between the two ends. The CDR3 DNA follows: TGCGCCAGCTTACTATTAAATTCACCCCTCCACTTT. Residues: CASLLLNSPLHF.

The J gene is TRBJ1-5, the V gene TRBV6-6, with D possibly TRBD1 on 5 matching bases. The CDR3 consists of 14 residues. CDR1 is MNHNY and CDR2 is SVGAGI in the germline V gene (reference sequence). Trimming left V 2 bases short and J 4 bases short, with 9 bases between. The CDR3 nucleotides read TGTGCCAGCAGTTACGAGACAGAGAATCAGCCCCAGCATTTT. Protein sequence: CASSYETENQPQHF.

There are a few counts of this clone. The chain combines TRBV18 with TRBJ1-6; D unresolved. The CDR3 loop spans 13 amino acids. The germline V gene encodes CDR1 KGHSH and CDR2 LQKENI. V shed 6 bases and J shed 6 bases, with 9 bases lying between them. The CDR3 protein is CASSSQANSPLHF. In nucleotides, the CDR3 is TGTGCCAGCTCCTCTCAGGCTAATTCACCCCTCCACTTT.

This clone was seen a single time. The chain couples TRBV12-3 or TRBV12-4 to TRBJ1-2, with D tentatively TRBD1 (6 bases). V was clipped by 5 bases and J by 4 bases, with 11 bases between them. There are 13 residues in the CDR3. The CDR3 bases are TGTGCCAGCAGTAGACAGGTCGGCTATGGCTACACCTTC. Amino acid sequence: CASSRQVGYGYTF.

This chain links TRBV7-2 with TRBJ2-2; D is perhaps TRBD1 (5 bases). The CDR3 covers 16 residues. Between the trimmed V and J ends, which lost 1 base and 5 bases, there was a span of 14 bases. Germline assignment: CDR1 SGHTA and CDR2 FQGNSA. CDR3 loop: CASSLVKGQRTGELFF. The CDR3 DNA sequence: TGTGCCAGCAGCTTAGTCAAGGGGCAGAGAACCGGGGAGCTGTTTTTT.

The chain uses TRBV11-3 and TRBJ2-2; 8 nucleotides match TRBD2. Germline CDR1 is SGHNT and CDR2 is YENEEA. This CDR3 region has 13 residues. V trimming: 10 bases; J trimming: 8 bases; junction bases outside the gene matches: 9. The CDR3 reads CATSGTRGGELFF. As DNA, the CDR3 is TGTGCCACCTCCGGGACTAGGGGTGGGGAGCTGTTTTTT.

The chain employs TRBV9 and TRBJ2-7; D may be TRBD2 (6 bases). The length of the CDR3 is 13 residues. Trimming took off 1 base at V and 3 bases at J, with 8 bases between the two ends. The germline V gene encodes CDR1 SGDLS and CDR2 YYNGEE. The CDR3 DNA reads as TGTGCCAGCAGCGTATCCGGGGGCTACGAGCAGTACTTC. Protein sequence: CASSVSGGYEQYF. Full variable domain (remainder filled in from reference TRBV9 and TRBJ2-7): DSGVTQTPKHLITATGQRVTLRCSPRSGDLSVYWYQQSLDQGLQFLIQYYNGEERAKGNILERFSAQQFPDLHSELNLSSLELGDSALYFCASSVSGGYEQYFGPGTRLTVT.

V usage is TRBV5-1 and J usage is TRBJ2-7, with a possible D match to TRBD1 (5 bases). The CDR3 runs to 15 residues. Between the trimmed V and J ends, which lost 10 bases and 5 bases, there was a span of 25 bases. The germline CDR1 and CDR2 sequences are SGHRS and YFSETQ. The CDR3 DNA reads as TGCGCCTCGGCCGGTCTAGGGCAGGGTATCGACGAGCAGTACTTC. Translating it yields CASAGLGQGIDEQYF.

The chain is built from TRBV4-3 and TRBJ2-2; TRBD1 might be the D (6 bases). This CDR3 is 18 amino acids long. Trimming took 4 bases from V and 4 from J, leaving 22 bases between them. The germline V gene encodes CDR1 LGHNA and CDR2 YSLEER. The CDR3 reads CASSRAYITGISTGELFF. The DNA for the CDR3 is TGCGCCAGCAGCCGAGCTTATATAACAGGGATTTCCACCGGGGAGCTGTTTTTT.

This clone was counted a single time. J is TRBJ2-2 and V is TRBV25-1; 9 bases are a match to TRBD1. V dropped 5 bases and J dropped 7; count of bases not matched to a gene: 11. Germline lookup yields CDR1 MGHDK and CDR2 SYGVNS. The CDR3 is 16 amino acids. CDR3 loop: CASSQTGQGAGGELFF. CDR3 bases: TGTGCCAGCAGTCAAACGGGACAGGGAGCGGGCGGGGAGCTGTTTTTT.

V usage is TRBV7-6 and J usage is TRBJ1-2; 8 nucleotides match TRBD1. Germline values: CDR1 SGHVS, CDR2 FNYEAQ. J was trimmed by 4 bases and V by 3 bases; bases with no gene match: 1. CDR3 length: 13 residues. The CDR3 sequence is CASSFGQGYGYTF. CDR3 DNA sequence: TGTGCCAGCAGCTTCGGACAGGGCTATGGCTACACCTTC.

This chain links TRBV7-8 with TRBJ2-3; D might be TRBD1 (6 bases). Deletions cut 1 base from V and 6 bases from J, with 11 bases between. CDR3 length equals 14 residues. Germline V CDR1 and CDR2: SGHVS, FQNEAQ. CDR3 coding DNA: TGTGCCAGCAGCTTAGGAACAGGGCGGGATACGCAGTATTTT. Amino acid sequence: CASSLGTGRDTQYF.

The CDR3 spells CAWSVLAGTDTQYF. CDR3 nucleotide sequence: TGTGCCTGGAGTGTGTTAGCGGGGACAGATACGCAGTATTTT. V usage is TRBV30 and J usage is TRBJ2-3, with 8 nucleotides matching TRBD2. V gave up 0 bases and J gave up 3 bases; unmatched junction bases: 2. The CDR3 covers 14 residues. CDR1 GTSNPN and CDR2 SVGIG come from the germline V gene (reference sequence).

V is TRBV7-2 and J is TRBJ2-4; the D gene is possibly TRBD1 (6 bases). The V end was cut by 1 base, the J end by 6 bases, with 7 bases between. CDR1 is SGHTA and CDR2 is FQGNSA in the germline V gene. There are 13 residues in the CDR3. The CDR3 bases are TGTGCCAGCAGCTTAGAACAGGGAAACATTCAGTACTTC. This gives the protein CASSLEQGNIQYF. The full variable domain, in which reference TRBV7-2 and TRBJ2-4 provide the parts outside the CDR3, is GAGVSQSPSNKVTEKGKDVELRCDPISGHTALYWYRQSLGQGLEFLIYFQGNSAPDKSGLPSDRFSAERTGGSVSTLTIQRTQQEDSAVYLCASSLEQGNIQYFGAGTRLSVL.

V usage is TRBV19 and J usage is TRBJ1-5; a weak D match, TRBD1 (5 bases). Germline assignment: CDR1 LNHDA and CDR2 SQIVND (reference sequence). V was clipped by 1 base and J by 0 bases, with 25 bases between them. The CDR3 length is 21 residues. CDR3 in DNA: TGTGCCAGTAGTATAGTCCGAGGGGCCGGGGGGATGCGCAATAGCAATCAGCCCCAGCATTTT. Protein sequence: CASSIVRGAGGMRNSNQPQHF.

This chain joins TRBV19 and TRBJ1-5, with a possible D match to TRBD1 (5 bases). Germline assignment: CDR1 LNHDA and CDR2 SQIVND (reference sequence). Trimming cost V 5 bases and J 5 bases, with 25 bases left between them. This CDR3 region has 18 residues. CDR3 amino acids: CASSVPRFSQIGDQPQHF. The CDR3 DNA is TGTGCCAGTAGTGTCCCCCGTTTTTCACAGATAGGGGATCAGCCCCAGCATTTT.

The J gene is TRBJ1-1, the V gene TRBV11-1; no definite D call. The V gene lost 1 base and the J gene lost 5 bases, with 14 bases spanning the gap. CDR1 is SGHAT, CDR2 FQDESV, per germline (reference sequence). This CDR3 is built from 15 residues. DNA for the CDR3: TGTGCCAGCAGCTTAGAATCTCTCGGCGGAACTGAAGCTTTCTTT. It yields the protein CASSLESLGGTEAFF.

This clone came up a few times. The chain recombines TRBV6-1 with TRBJ1-1; 9 bases are shared with TRBD1. CDR1 and CDR2 (germline): MNHNS, SASEGT. This CDR3 region has 15 residues. J lost 10 bases, V lost 3 bases, and 12 bases had no gene match. The DNA for the CDR3 is TGTGCCAGCAGTGACGGGGACAGGGCGACTACAGGAGCTTTCTTT. It yields the protein CASSDGDRATTGAFF.

The rearrangement links TRBV28 to TRBJ2-7; 9 positions match TRBD1. CDR1 is MDHEN and CDR2 is SYDVKM in the germline V gene. The CDR3 is 14 amino acids. Unmatched junction bases numbered 6, after V lost 6 bases and J lost 3 bases. The CDR3 nucleotides read TGTGCCAGCAGGTGGACAGGGGATGGCTACGAGCAGTACTTC. It encodes CASRWTGDGYEQYF.

The chain links TRBV9 to TRBJ2-5, with 8 bases matching TRBD1. The trim removed 0 bases at V and 6 bases at J, leaving 10 bases unmatched. The germline V gene encodes CDR1 SGDLS and CDR2 YYNGEE. The CDR3 loop spans 16 amino acids. CDR3 nucleotides: TGTGCCAGCAGCGTAGACGGAGGACAGGGTGGCAAGACCCAGTACTTC. It is translated as CASSVDGGQGGKTQYF.

This sequence joins TRBV29-1 and TRBJ1-2; perhaps TRBD1 as D (5 bases). Germline V gives CDR1 SQVTM, CDR2 ANQGSEA. The CDR3 has 15 residues. Trimming shortened V by 0 bases and J by 5 bases, and 16 bases separated the two germline ends. This CDR3 reads CSVEDDRDWQYGYTF. The DNA of the CDR3 is TGCAGCGTTGAAGATGATCGGGACTGGCAGTATGGCTACACCTTC. The whole variable domain, filled in from reference TRBV29-1 and TRBJ1-2, reads SAVISQKPSRDICQRGTSLTIQCQVDSQVTMMFWYRQQPGQSLTLIATANQGSEATYESGFVIDKFPISRPNLTFSTLTVSNMSPEDSSIYLCSVEDDRDWQYGYTFGSGTRLTVV.

The gene calls are TRBV18 and TRBJ2-5; 7 bases are shared with TRBD1. The length of the CDR3 is 17 residues. After removal of 0 bases from V and 0 bases from J, the junction contained 7 bases not matched to a gene. CDR1 and CDR2 from the germline V gene are KGHSH and LQKENI. Written as DNA, the CDR3 is TGTGCCAGCTCACCACCGCAAGGGACAGACGACCAAGAGACCCAGTACTTC. It is translated as CASSPPQGTDDQETQYF.

The chain uses TRBV5-5 and TRBJ2-4, with 7 positions matching TRBD1. CDR3 size: 15 residues. The germline CDR1 and CDR2 sequences are SGHKS and YYEKEE (reference sequence). With V trimmed by 1 base and J by 4 bases, 5 bases remained unmatched. CDR3 in DNA: TGTGCCAGCAGCTTGACCTCGGACAGGAAAAACATTCAGTACTTC. Translating it yields CASSLTSDRKNIQYF.

The chain carries TRBV14 and TRBJ1-2, with TRBD1 identical over 10 bases. Germline V CDR1 and CDR2: SGHDN, FVKESK. CDR3 length: 15 residues. V dropped 1 base and J dropped 7; count of bases not matched to a gene: 6. The DNA for the CDR3 is TGTGCCAGCAGCCAAGTGACAGGGGGCGTAGGTGGCTACACCTTC. Translated, it gives CASSQVTGGVGGYTF.

This chain links TRBV3-1 (or the pseudogene TRBV3-2) with TRBJ1-4, with a possible D match to TRBD1 (5 bases). This CDR3 contains 16 residues. V was shortened by 2 bases and J by 4 bases, with 14 bases between the two germline ends. Germline V gives CDR1 LGHDT, CDR2 YNNKEL (reference sequence). The CDR3 nucleotides read TGTGCCAGCAGCCAATCCGTCCTCCAGGGTAATGAAAAACTGTTTTTT. Its protein is CASSQSVLQGNEKLFF.

V gene TRBV7-9 combines with J gene TRBJ2-3, with D possibly matching TRBD2 (7 bases). CDR1 is SEHNR, CDR2 FQNEAQ, per germline (reference sequence). Deletions cut 5 bases from V and 5 bases from J, with 23 bases between. The CDR3 length is 17 residues. The CDR3 sequence is CASSQRPGGVGGDTQYF. In DNA form, the CDR3 reads TGTGCCAGCAGCCAGAGACCGGGGGGCGTTGGGGGAGATACGCAGTATTTT.

This chain connects TRBV2 to TRBJ2-1; TRBD2 aligns across 11 bases. Germline V gene sequence: CDR1 SNHLY, CDR2 FYNNEI. The V and J ends lost 4 bases and 5 bases, in that order; junction bases with no gene match: 10. There are 17 residues in the CDR3. The CDR3 region is CASSAERLAGLHNEQFF. In DNA, the CDR3 is TGTGCCAGCAGTGCGGAGAGACTAGCGGGGCTCCACAATGAGCAGTTCTTC.